The 25 T cell receptor beta chains presented below share a single source sample, sequenced in a study of blood T cell repertoires in COVID-19. Sequencing used immunoSEQ multiplex PCR; TCRdb keeps in-frame clones, though not all of them. The table lists 230,000 or so clones, around 91% of them singletons, with approximately 2.1% in the top ten. The sequencing sample was made of peripheral blood. The receptors shown here come from a woman aged 60 to 75 with COVID-19, enrolled during active disease.

V is TRBV10-3 and J is TRBJ1-3; 9 nucleotides align to TRBD1. Germline-derived CDR1 and CDR2 are ENHRY and SYGVKD. After removal of 3 bases from V and 2 bases from J, the junction contained 2 bases not matched to a gene. This CDR3 contains 15 residues. The CDR3 DNA reads TGTGCCATCAGTGACCGGACAGGGGCTGGAAACACCATATATTTT. Its protein product is CAISDRTGAGNTIYF.

This clone has just a few counts. The chain links TRBV19 to TRBJ1-2; TRBD1 aligns across 7 bases. The V segment lost 8 bases and the J segment 2 bases; nucleotides outside the gene matches: 11. In germline, CDR1 is LNHDA, CDR2 SQIVND (reference sequence). There are 15 residues in the CDR3. CDR3 loop: CASRTRQGGNYGYTF. CDR3 DNA sequence: TGTGCCAGTCGAACGCGACAGGGCGGAAACTATGGCTACACCTTC.

This sequence joins TRBV3-1 (or the pseudogene TRBV3-2) and TRBJ1-4, with D possibly being TRBD1 (6 bases). Trimming shortened V by 0 bases and J by 7 bases, and 21 bases separated the two germline ends. Germline V gene sequence: CDR1 LGHDT, CDR2 YNNKEL (reference sequence). The CDR3 is 18 amino acids. For the CDR3, the DNA is TGTGCCAGCAGCCAAGATCCGGCGGGGGGGCTTAGGAGTGAAAAACTGTTTTTT. Protein sequence: CASSQDPAGGLRSEKLFF.

The chain recombines TRBV7-9 with TRBJ2-1; TRBD2 aligns across 8 bases. CDR3 length: 15 amino acids. Germline V lookup: CDR1 SEHNR, CDR2 FQNEAQ (reference sequence). The V segment lost 0 bases and the J segment 4 bases; nucleotides outside the gene matches: 2. CDR3 residues: CASSLARGVYNEQFF. The CDR3 nucleotides read TGTGCCAGCAGCTTAGCGCGGGGGGTTTACAATGAGCAGTTCTTC.

This clone was seen once. This chain joins TRBV18 and TRBJ1-3; no clear D gene. V was pared by 2 bases and J by 0 bases, with 14 bases between. The CDR3 has 17 residues. Germline CDR1 reads KGHSH; CDR2 reads LQKENI. CDR3 in DNA: TGTGCCAGCTCACCATTATTGGGCAGGAACTCTGGAAACACCATATATTTT. Amino acid sequence: CASSPLLGRNSGNTIYF.

The chain couples TRBV9 to TRBJ1-2; weak D call: TRBD1 (6 bases). Germline assignment: CDR1 SGDLS and CDR2 YYNGEE. V lost 4 bases, J lost 4 bases, and 17 bases lay in between. The CDR3 has 15 amino acids. CDR3 region: CASSTDLRDTYGYTF. The DNA for the CDR3 is TGTGCCAGCAGCACGGACCTACGGGACACCTATGGCTACACCTTC.

The V and J genes are TRBV24-1 and TRBJ2-2; 10 bases map to TRBD1. Germline lookup yields CDR1 KGHDR and CDR2 SFDVKD. Germline trimming cut 4 bases from V and 6 bases from J; bases unmatched to any gene: 4. The CDR3 spans 15 residues. The CDR3 reads CATSDPGTGAGELFF. Written as DNA, the CDR3 is TGTGCCACCAGTGACCCCGGGACAGGGGCCGGGGAGCTGTTTTTT.

The chain carries TRBV7-2 and TRBJ1-2; D call uncertain. V was trimmed by 1 base and J by 0 bases, leaving 6 bases between them. The CDR3 has 14 residues. CDR1 is SGHTA, CDR2 FQGNSA, per germline. CDR3 loop: CASSLDGTNYGYTF. DNA of the CDR3: TGTGCCAGCAGCTTAGACGGGACTAACTATGGCTACACCTTC.

The V gene is TRBV7-3, the J gene TRBJ1-4; TRBD1 is a possible D gene (5 bases). Germline assignment: CDR1 SGHTA and CDR2 FQGTGA. The CDR3 spans 13 residues. Between the trimmed V and J ends, which lost 5 bases and 8 bases, there was a span of 12 bases. The chain's CDR3 is CASSTGHGEKLFF. DNA of the CDR3: TGTGCCAGCAGCACCGGACACGGCGAAAAACTGTTTTTT.

V usage is TRBV7-2 and J usage is TRBJ1-1; no clear D. V lost 4 bases to trimming and J lost 1 base, with 7 bases between them. Germline CDR1 reads SGHTA; CDR2 reads FQGNSA. This CDR3 has 13 residues. CDR3 residues: CASSSSGNTEAFF. In nucleotides, the CDR3 is TGTGCCAGCAGCTCTTCAGGGAACACTGAAGCTTTCTTT.

This chain links TRBV5-5 with TRBJ2-2; 9 nucleotides agree with TRBD2. The CDR3 sequence is 16 residues long. Germline V gene data show CDR1 as SGHKS and CDR2 as YYEKEE (reference sequence). The J segment lost 0 bases and the V segment lost 4 bases, leaving 4 bases of the junction unmatched. The CDR3 reads CASSPLAGANTGELFF. Written as DNA, the CDR3 is TGTGCCAGCAGCCCCTTAGCGGGAGCGAACACCGGGGAGCTGTTTTTT.

This chain connects TRBV5-4 to TRBJ1-4, with unresolved D. CDR3 size: 14 residues. V was trimmed by 0 bases and J by 7 bases, leaving 10 bases between them. Germline V gene data show CDR1 as SGHNT and CDR2 as YYREEE (reference sequence). CDR3 sequence (DNA): TGTGCCAGCAGCTTGGACAGCCTTAGTGAAAAACTGTTTTTT. It yields the protein CASSLDSLSEKLFF.

The chain joins TRBV12-3 or TRBV12-4 to TRBJ1-2; no definite D call. Trimming took 2 bases from V and 9 from J, leaving 13 bases between them. The CDR3 is made up of 13 amino acids. DNA of the CDR3: TGTGCCAGCAGTTTATCTGTCTATGGTAGCTACACCTTC. It encodes CASSLSVYGSYTF.

The chain has TRBV18 and TRBJ2-1, with TRBD1 as a possible D gene (6 bases). CDR3 size: 15 residues. Germline V gene lookup returns CDR1 KGHSH and CDR2 LQKENI. Between the trimmed V and J ends, which lost 6 bases and 0 bases, there was a span of 12 bases. The CDR3 DNA follows: TGTGCCAGCTCCTTCACAGGGAGCTCCTACAATGAGCAGTTCTTC. It specifies CASSFTGSSYNEQFF. The variable domain in full, with the rest retrieved from reference TRBV18 and TRBJ2-1, is NAGVMQNPRHLVRRRGQEARLRCSPMKGHSHVYWYRQLPEEGLKFMVYLQKENIIDESGMPKERFSAEFPKEGPSILRIQQVVRGDSAAYFCASSFTGSSYNEQFFGPGTRLTVL.

The chain joins TRBV6-5 to TRBJ1-1, with TRBD1 matching 8 bases. V was clipped by 2 bases and J by 12 bases; unmatched bases: 2. Germline loops: CDR1 MNHEY, CDR2 SVGAGI. This CDR3 has 11 amino acids. CDR3 in amino acids: CASSYQGATFF. The CDR3 nucleotides read TGTGCCAGCAGTTACCAGGGGGCGACTTTCTTT.

The V gene is TRBV3-1 (or the pseudogene TRBV3-2), the J gene TRBJ1-3; 9 bases are shared with TRBD1. Germline V gene sequence: CDR1 LGHDT, CDR2 YNNKEL (reference sequence). V was clipped by 2 bases and J by 2 bases; unmatched bases: 1. The CDR3 runs 15 residues. The CDR3 here is CASSQRTGAGNTIYF. In nucleotides, the CDR3 is TGTGCCAGCAGCCAAAGGACAGGGGCTGGAAACACCATATATTTT.

This clone was detected only a few times. V gene TRBV19 combines with J gene TRBJ2-5, with 11 positions matching TRBD1. In germline, CDR1 is LNHDA, CDR2 SQIVND (reference sequence). Unmatched junction bases numbered 10, after V lost 5 bases and J lost 5 bases. This CDR3 contains 16 residues. The CDR3 sequence: CASSGLRTGGSETQYF. CDR3 nucleotide sequence: TGTGCCAGTAGTGGCCTTCGGACAGGGGGCTCGGAGACCCAGTACTTC. Looking up the rest from reference TRBV19 and TRBJ2-5 gives the full variable domain: DGGITQSPKYLFRKEGQNVTLSCEQNLNHDAMYWYRQDPGQGLRLIYYSQIVNDFQKGDIAEGYSVSREKKESFPLTVTSAQKNPTAFYLCASSGLRTGGSETQYFGPGTRLLVL.

The chain carries TRBV7-2 and TRBJ2-1; D gene ambiguous. Trimming cost V 4 bases and J 6 bases, with 10 bases left between them. Germline lookup yields CDR1 SGHTA and CDR2 FQGNSA. The CDR3 length is 13 residues. CDR3 sequence reads: CASSSQLINEQFF. The CDR3 region has the DNA TGTGCCAGCAGCTCCCAACTAATCAATGAGCAGTTCTTC.

This clone was picked up a small number of times. The chain employs TRBV7-3 and TRBJ2-6; D remains ambiguous. Deletions cut 1 base from V and 3 bases from J, with 10 bases between. The CDR3 is 16 amino acids. From germline, CDR1 is SGHTA and CDR2 FQGTGA. This chain's CDR3 is CASSLNGFGGANVLTF. Written as DNA, the CDR3 is TGTGCCAGCAGCTTAAACGGGTTTGGTGGGGCCAACGTCCTGACTTTC.

This chain joins TRBV13 and TRBJ1-6; the D is unclear. The germline V gene encodes CDR1 PRHDT and CDR2 FYEKMQ (reference sequence). With 5 bases removed from V and 0 bases from J, the gap between germline ends came to 8 bases. CDR3 size: 15 residues. The CDR3 here is CASSGSNSYNSPLHF. In DNA, the CDR3 is TGTGCCAGCAGCGGCTCCAACTCCTATAATTCACCCCTCCACTTT.

The chain joins TRBV13 to TRBJ2-1, with 9 bases lining up with TRBD2. With 2 bases clipped from V and 1 base from J, the junction kept 12 bases outside the gene matches. Germline V lookup: CDR1 PRHDT, CDR2 FYEKMQ (reference sequence). This CDR3 is 19 amino acids long. The CDR3 spells CASSLPGLAHIRSYNEQFF. DNA of the CDR3: TGTGCCAGCAGCTTACCGGGACTAGCCCACATTAGGTCCTACAATGAGCAGTTCTTC.

This sequence joins TRBV19 and TRBJ1-1; D is perhaps TRBD1 (6 bases). The ends were cut back, 7 bases at V and 2 bases at J, with 14 bases in the middle. The CDR3 has 14 amino acids. The V gene's germline CDR1 is LNHDA and CDR2 SQIVND (reference sequence). In nucleotides, the CDR3 is TGTGCCAGTAACAGGGTTCGGGGTAACACTGAAGCTTTCTTT. Amino acid sequence: CASNRVRGNTEAFF.

The V call is TRBV4-1, the J call TRBJ1-2; 10 positions agree with TRBD1. The V gene end was trimmed by 3 bases and the J gene end by 8 bases; junction bases not matched to a gene: 9. Germline V CDR1 and CDR2: MGHRA, YSYEKL. The CDR3 has 15 amino acids. The CDR3 loop reads CASSQRGTGDRGYTF. The CDR3 region has the DNA TGCGCCAGCAGCCAGAGGGGGACAGGGGATCGAGGCTACACCTTC.

V usage is TRBV3-1 (or the pseudogene TRBV3-2) and J usage is TRBJ2-1, with TRBD2 as a possible D gene (7 bases). Germline V gene data show CDR1 as LGHDT and CDR2 as YNNKEL (reference sequence). This CDR3 has 16 residues. Trimming took 2 bases from V and 8 from J, leaving 19 bases between them. CDR3 bases: TGTGCCAGCAGCCAATTTAATCGGGGGGCTAGGGATGAGCAGTTCTTC. Its translation is CASSQFNRGARDEQFF.

This clone has only one observation. V gene TRBV6-4 combines with J gene TRBJ2-2; D might be TRBD1 (5 bases). Germline V gives CDR1 MRHNA, CDR2 SNTAGT. Trimming shortened V by 4 bases and J by 5 bases, and 11 bases separated the two germline ends. This CDR3 comprises 14 residues. For the CDR3, the DNA is TGTGCCAGCAGTGTAGACAGAAGGACCGGGGAGCTGTTTTTT. It specifies CASSVDRRTGELFF.